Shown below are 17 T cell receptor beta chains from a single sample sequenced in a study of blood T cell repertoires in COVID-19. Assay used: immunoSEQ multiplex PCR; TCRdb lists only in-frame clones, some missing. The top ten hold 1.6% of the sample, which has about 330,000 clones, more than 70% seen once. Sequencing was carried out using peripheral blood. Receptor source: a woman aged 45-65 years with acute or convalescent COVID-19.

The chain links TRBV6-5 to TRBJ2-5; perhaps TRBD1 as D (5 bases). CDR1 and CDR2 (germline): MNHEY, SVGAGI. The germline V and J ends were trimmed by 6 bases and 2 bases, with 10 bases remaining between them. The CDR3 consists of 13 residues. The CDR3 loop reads CASRDSLQETQYF. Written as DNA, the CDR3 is TGTGCCAGCAGAGACAGTTTACAAGAGACCCAGTACTTC.

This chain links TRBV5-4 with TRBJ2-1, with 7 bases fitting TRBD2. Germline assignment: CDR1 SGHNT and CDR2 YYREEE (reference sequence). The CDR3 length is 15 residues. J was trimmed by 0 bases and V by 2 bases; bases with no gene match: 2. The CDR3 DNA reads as TGTGCCAGCAGCTTCGGGGGGAGCTCCTACAATGAGCAGTTCTTC. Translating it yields CASSFGGSSYNEQFF.

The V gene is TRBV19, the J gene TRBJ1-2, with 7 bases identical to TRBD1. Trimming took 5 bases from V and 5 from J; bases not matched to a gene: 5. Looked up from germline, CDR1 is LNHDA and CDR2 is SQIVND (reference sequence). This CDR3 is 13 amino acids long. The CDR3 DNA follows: TGTGCCAGTAGTGTCGGGACAGAATATGGCTACACCTTC. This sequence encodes CASSVGTEYGYTF.

The CDR3 DNA reads TGTGCCACCAGGTCGGACAGGGGGCTCACCGCTCTTGAAAAACTGTTTTTT. This translates into CATRSDRGLTALEKLFF. The chain combines TRBV15 with TRBJ1-4; 11 positions agree with TRBD1. The CDR3 loop spans 17 amino acids. Looked up from germline, CDR1 is LNHNV and CDR2 is YYDKDF (reference sequence). The J segment lost 7 bases and the V segment lost 6 bases, leaving 13 bases of the junction unmatched.

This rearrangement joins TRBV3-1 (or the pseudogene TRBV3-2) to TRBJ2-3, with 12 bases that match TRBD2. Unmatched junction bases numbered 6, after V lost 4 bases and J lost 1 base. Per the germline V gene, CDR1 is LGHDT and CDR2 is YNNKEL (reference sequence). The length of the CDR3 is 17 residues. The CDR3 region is CASSRQGLAGGTDTQYF. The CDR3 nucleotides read TGTGCCAGCAGCCGGCAGGGACTAGCGGGCGGCACAGATACGCAGTATTTT.

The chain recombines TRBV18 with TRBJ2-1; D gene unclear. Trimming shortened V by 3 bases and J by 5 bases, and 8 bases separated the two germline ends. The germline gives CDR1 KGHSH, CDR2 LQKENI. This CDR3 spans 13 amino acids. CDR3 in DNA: TGTGCCAGCTCACCCCGACTTGACAATGAGCAGTTCTTC. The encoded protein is CASSPRLDNEQFF. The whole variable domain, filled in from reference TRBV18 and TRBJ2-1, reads NAGVMQNPRHLVRRRGQEARLRCSPMKGHSHVYWYRQLPEEGLKFMVYLQKENIIDESGMPKERFSAEFPKEGPSILRIQQVVRGDSAAYFCASSPRLDNEQFFGPGTRLTVL.

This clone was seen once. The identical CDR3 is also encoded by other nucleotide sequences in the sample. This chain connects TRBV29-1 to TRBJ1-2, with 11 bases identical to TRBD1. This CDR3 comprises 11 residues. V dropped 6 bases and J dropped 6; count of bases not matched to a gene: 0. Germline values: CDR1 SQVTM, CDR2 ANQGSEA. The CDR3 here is CSVGQGDGYTF. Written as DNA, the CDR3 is TGCAGCGTGGGACAGGGGGATGGCTACACCTTC.

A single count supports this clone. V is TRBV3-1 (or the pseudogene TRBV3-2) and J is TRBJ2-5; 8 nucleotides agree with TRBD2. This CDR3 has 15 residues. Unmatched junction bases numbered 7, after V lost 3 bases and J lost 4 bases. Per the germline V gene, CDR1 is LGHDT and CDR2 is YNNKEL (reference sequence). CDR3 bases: TGTGCCAGCAGCCACCGAACGGGGGGGGGAGAGACCCAGTACTTC. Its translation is CASSHRTGGGETQYF.

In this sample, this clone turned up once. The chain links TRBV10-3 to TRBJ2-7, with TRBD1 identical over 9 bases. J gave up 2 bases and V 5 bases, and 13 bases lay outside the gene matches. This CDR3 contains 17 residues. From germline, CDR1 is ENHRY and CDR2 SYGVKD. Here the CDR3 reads CAISTTMDRGFAYEQYF. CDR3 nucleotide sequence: TGTGCCATCAGTACTACGATGGACAGGGGCTTTGCCTACGAGCAGTACTTC.

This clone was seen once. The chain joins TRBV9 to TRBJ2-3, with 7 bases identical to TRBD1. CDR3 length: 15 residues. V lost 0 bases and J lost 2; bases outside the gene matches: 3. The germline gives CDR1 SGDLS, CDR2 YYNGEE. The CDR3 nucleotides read TGTGCCAGCAGCGTAGTCACAGGGGACACAGATACGCAGTATTTT. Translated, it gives CASSVVTGDTDTQYF.

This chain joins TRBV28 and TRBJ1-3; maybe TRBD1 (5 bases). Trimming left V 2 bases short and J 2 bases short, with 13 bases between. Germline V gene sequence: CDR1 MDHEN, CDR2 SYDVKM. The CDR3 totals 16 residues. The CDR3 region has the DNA TGTGCCAGCAGTTTAGGAATTACAGGAGCTGGAAACACCATATATTTT. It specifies CASSLGITGAGNTIYF.

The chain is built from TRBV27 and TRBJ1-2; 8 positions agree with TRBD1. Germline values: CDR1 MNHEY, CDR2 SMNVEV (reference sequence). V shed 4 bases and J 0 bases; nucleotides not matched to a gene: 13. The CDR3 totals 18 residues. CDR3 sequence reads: CASSSLGTGSFANYGYTF. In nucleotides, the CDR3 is TGTGCCAGCAGTTCCCTCGGGACAGGTTCATTTGCTAACTATGGCTACACCTTC.

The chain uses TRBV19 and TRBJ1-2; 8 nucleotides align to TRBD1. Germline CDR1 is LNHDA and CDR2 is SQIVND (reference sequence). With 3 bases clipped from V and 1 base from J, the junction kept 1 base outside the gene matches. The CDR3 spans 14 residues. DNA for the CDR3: TGTGCCAGTAGTATCGGGACAGGTAACTATGGCTACACCTTC. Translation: CASSIGTGNYGYTF.

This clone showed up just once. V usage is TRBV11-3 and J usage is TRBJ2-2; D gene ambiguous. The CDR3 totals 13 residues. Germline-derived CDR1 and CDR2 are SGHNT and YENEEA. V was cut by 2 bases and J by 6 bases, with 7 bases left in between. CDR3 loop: CASSLIISGELFF. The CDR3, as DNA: TGTGCCAGCAGCTTAATAATCTCCGGGGAGCTGTTTTTT.

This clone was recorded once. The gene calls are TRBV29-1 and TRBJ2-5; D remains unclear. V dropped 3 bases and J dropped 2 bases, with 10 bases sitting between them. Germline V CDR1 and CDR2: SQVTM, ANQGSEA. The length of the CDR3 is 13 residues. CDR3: CSVDKASQETQYF. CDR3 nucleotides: TGCAGCGTTGATAAAGCGTCGCAAGAGACCCAGTACTTC.

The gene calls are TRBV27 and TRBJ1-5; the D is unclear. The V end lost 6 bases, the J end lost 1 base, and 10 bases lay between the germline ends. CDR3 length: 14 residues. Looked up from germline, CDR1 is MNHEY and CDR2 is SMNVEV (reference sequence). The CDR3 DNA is TGTGCCAGCAGCCTCTTGCGGAGCAATCAGCCCCAGCATTTT. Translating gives CASSLLRSNQPQHF.

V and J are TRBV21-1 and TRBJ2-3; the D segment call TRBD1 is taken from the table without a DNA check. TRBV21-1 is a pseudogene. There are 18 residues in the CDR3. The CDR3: CASSKKAPAREGTDTQYF. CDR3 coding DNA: TGTGCCAGCAGCAAAAAGGCCCCCGCCAGGGAAGGCACAGATACGCAGTATTTT.